This T cell receptor beta chain emerged from a study of vaccination effects on CD4 cells after COVID-19. Study summary: Sequencing in the ViraFEST assay came after antigen-specific CD4+ T cells had been expanded with viral peptide pools, which were used to stimulate PBMC. Following the second dose by a median of 72 days, the post-vaccine samples were obtained.

Libraries were prepared by immunoSEQ multiplex PCR; TCRdb keeps only in-frame clonotypes and omits some of them. The data contain tens of thousands of clones, around 74% of them seen just once; the ten biggest clones take up 2% to 2.5%. V dropped 0 bases and J dropped 6; count of bases not matched to a gene: 8. The germline gives CDR1 MGHRA, CDR2 YSYEKL. The CDR3 runs to 16 residues. This clone was detected only once. Its target is unknown. Scientists isolated CD4+ T cells after a roughly 10-day culture period ended. Everyone in the study got two shots of either the BNT162b2 or mRNA-1273 vaccine. The vaccine recipients had no prior SARS-CoV-2 infection, with negative nucleocapsid antibodies.

The chain has TRBV4-1 and TRBJ1-2; 9 bases align to TRBD1. The sample consisted of CD4+ T cells from PBMCs cultured without peptide, taken after COVID-19 vaccination. The clonotype comes from a human donor who received a COVID-19 vaccine. CDR3 sequence (DNA): TGCGCCAGCAGCCAAGATAGTGGGACAGGGCGAGATGGCTACACCTTC. It yields the protein CASSQDSGTGRDGYTF.